This T cell receptor (beta chain) stems from a study of blood T cells in healthy people across ages. A second PCR, run for roughly 7 to 12 cycles, used a sample-barcoded 5' primer plus a J-beta primer mix. MiXCR, run by TCRdb on the 5' RACE reads, gives a single entry per CDR3 protein. The sample contains about 970,000 distinct CDR3 sequences, roughly 51% of which appear only once. Every participating donor contributed roughly 10 milliliters of peripheral blood through a draw. Extracted total RNA amounted to at least 5.5 micrograms for each sample. The specimen sequenced was blood. The TCR comes from a woman aged 60-75 years in good health.

The CDR3: CASGLGGRVAYNEQFF. The CDR3 region has the DNA TGTGCTAGTGGTTTGGGTGGTAGGGTGGCCTACAATGAGCAGTTCTTC. The chain recombines TRBV12-5 with TRBJ2-1, with D uncertain. This CDR3 is built from 16 residues. Germline CDR1 and CDR2: LGHNT and FRNRAP. Trimming shortened V by 1 base and J by 2 bases, and 12 bases separated the two germline ends. Variable domain in full (rest from reference TRBV12-5 and TRBJ2-1): DARVTQTPRHKVTEMGQEVTMRCQPILGHNTVFWYRQTMMQGLELLAYFRNRAPLDDSGMPKDRFSAEMPDATLATLKIQPSEPRDSAVYFCASGLGGRVAYNEQFFGPGTRLTVL.